Following are 18 T cell receptor beta chains from one sample sequenced in a study of early T cells in non-severe SARS-CoV-2 infection. TCRdb re-called the 5' RACE reads with MiXCR, one entry per CDR3 protein. The sample includes tens of thousands of distinct CDR3 sequences, roughly 4.2% of them seen just once. Sequenced: whole blood. These receptors were collected from an adult who was a healthcare worker with PCR-confirmed SARS-CoV-2 infection or an uninfected control (not recorded which).

The sample holds many counts of this clonotype. This rearrangement joins TRBV3-2 to TRBJ1-1; TRBD1 is taken as the D call from the table, unchecked against the DNA. TRBV3-2 represents a pseudogene. The CDR3 is 15 residues long. The CDR3 loop is CASSHRGWGDTEAFF. CDR3 DNA: TGTGCCAGCAGCCACAGGGGATGGGGGGACACTGAAGCTTTCTTT.

This clonotype was detected ten times or more. The chain has TRBV9 and TRBJ2-3; 8 nucleotides agree with TRBD2. Germline loops: CDR1 SGDLS, CDR2 YYNGEE. The length of the CDR3 is 15 residues. Unmatched junction bases numbered 5, after V lost 0 bases and J lost 5 bases. The CDR3 loop is CASSVAGGAGDTQYF. The CDR3 DNA sequence: TGTGCCAGCAGCGTAGCCGGGGGGGCAGGAGATACGCAGTATTTT. Variable domain in full (rest from reference TRBV9 and TRBJ2-3): DSGVTQTPKHLITATGQRVTLRCSPRSGDLSVYWYQQSLDQGLQFLIQYYNGEERAKGNILERFSAQQFPDLHSELNLSSLELGDSALYFCASSVAGGAGDTQYFGPGTRLTVL.

The chain is built from TRBV9 and TRBJ2-5; 11 bases are shared with TRBD2. The CDR3 loop spans 15 amino acids. CDR1 and CDR2 (germline): SGDLS, YYNGEE. The V segment lost 4 bases and the J segment 3 bases; nucleotides outside the gene matches: 5. The CDR3 DNA is TGTGCCAGCAGCATCGGACTAGCGGGCAAAGAGACCCAGTACTTC. Encoded protein: CASSIGLAGKETQYF.

At least ten counts were recorded for this clonotype. The CDR3 region is CASSSIDRYYEQYF. The CDR3 coding sequence is TGTGCCAGCTCCTCAATTGACAGGTACTACGAGCAGTACTTC. This chain uses TRBV18 with TRBJ2-7; D may be TRBD1 (6 bases). Trimming stripped 6 bases from V and 3 bases from J, with 15 bases between. Germline V gene sequence: CDR1 KGHSH, CDR2 LQKENI. This CDR3 comprises 14 residues.

Notes on this clonotype: A read error may be the cause here, since a much bigger clone is one base away. The genes are TRBV6-5 and TRBJ2-7; 8 nucleotides agree with TRBD2. CDR3 size: 13 residues. In germline, CDR1 is MNHEY, CDR2 SVGAGI. Here the CDR3 reads CDSISGTSYEQYF. The CDR3 DNA is TGTGACAGCATTAGCGGGACTTCATACGAGCAGTACTTC.

This clonotype was counted at least ten times. V is TRBV19 and J is TRBJ1-4; D remains ambiguous. This CDR3 spans 14 amino acids. Between the trimmed V and J ends, which lost 7 bases and 4 bases, there was a span of 13 bases. From germline, CDR1 is LNHDA and CDR2 SQIVND (reference sequence). DNA for the CDR3: TGTGCCAGTACCCCGGACCGACTTAATGAAAAACTGTTTTTT. Translated, it gives CASTPDRLNEKLFF.

Note on this clonotype: This may stem from a read error, because a much larger clone lies one nucleotide away. The chain uses TRBV12-3 or TRBV12-4 and TRBJ2-5, with 7 bases lining up with TRBD2. CDR3 length equals 13 residues. This chain's CDR3 is CASRSGLVETQNF. Written as DNA, the CDR3 is TGTGCCAGCAGAAGCGGACTAGTAGAGACCCAGAACTTC.

This clonotype was found many times. The chain links TRBV6-6 to TRBJ2-7, with 12 nucleotides matching TRBD2. With V trimmed by 6 bases and J by 5 bases, 5 bases remained unmatched. The germline V gene encodes CDR1 MNHNY and CDR2 SVGAGI (reference sequence). This CDR3 has 14 residues. The CDR3 spells CASSLLAGGNEQYF. In nucleotides, the CDR3 is TGTGCCAGCAGCTTACTAGCGGGAGGTAACGAGCAGTACTTC.

There are many counts of this clonotype. This sequence joins TRBV5-1 and TRBJ1-1; D is unclear. The germline V gene has CDR1 SGHRS and CDR2 YFSETQ. V dropped 3 bases and J dropped 5 bases, with 8 bases sitting between them. The CDR3 sequence is 12 residues long. The DNA for the CDR3 is TGCGCCAGCAGCTCGGGTCGGACTGAAGCTTTCTTT. Amino acid sequence: CASSSGRTEAFF.

This clonotype has a count of ten or more. The genes are TRBV11-2 and TRBJ2-7; D is uncertain. The germline V gene has CDR1 SGHAT and CDR2 FQNNGV. CDR3 size: 15 residues. With 3 bases removed from V and 2 bases from J, the gap between germline ends came to 14 bases. As DNA, the CDR3 is TGTGCCAGCAGCTTCGATTGGACGGGCGCCTACGAGCAGTACTTC. As protein: CASSFDWTGAYEQYF.

This clonotype was seen ten or more times. CDR3 coding DNA: TGTGCCAGTAGTTCCCCAAGGCCGGGGGAAAAACTGTTTTTT. Its translation: CASSSPRPGEKLFF. This chain joins TRBV19 and TRBJ1-4; D not resolved. The CDR3 runs 14 residues. The V gene lost 5 bases and the J gene lost 8 bases, with 15 bases spanning the gap. Germline assignment: CDR1 LNHDA and CDR2 SQIVND (reference sequence).

The rearrangement links TRBV12-3 or TRBV12-4 to TRBJ2-3, with 9 positions matching TRBD1. The V and J ends lost 6 bases and 4 bases, in that order; junction bases with no gene match: 5. The CDR3 extends over 14 amino acids. CDR3 amino acids: CASSSGTGSDTQYF. The DNA for the CDR3 is TGTGCCAGCAGCTCGGGGACAGGGTCAGATACGCAGTATTTT.

Ten or more counts support this clonotype. This chain joins TRBV6-2 or TRBV6-3 and TRBJ2-1; 7 bases align to TRBD2. Trimming cost V 0 bases and J 7 bases; bases outside gene matches: 18. There are 19 residues in the CDR3. Per germline, CDR1 MNHEY and CDR2 SVGEGT. The CDR3, as DNA: TGTGCCAGCAGTTACTCACACGGGCGGGGTAGCGGGCGGATGAATGAGCAGTTCTTC. Translated: CASSYSHGRGSGRMNEQFF.

This clonotype was observed many times. This rearrangement joins TRBV5-4 to TRBJ2-7, with D possibly TRBD2 on 7 matching bases. This CDR3 region has 14 residues. V lost 1 base to trimming and J lost 5 bases, with 13 bases between them. Per germline, CDR1 SGHNT and CDR2 YYREEE (reference sequence). The CDR3, as DNA: TGTGCCAGCAGCTTGTCCCTCGGGGGGCACGAGCAGTACTTC. This encodes CASSLSLGGHEQYF.

This clonotype has a count of ten or more. The rearrangement joins TRBV2 to TRBJ2-1; the match to TRBD2 covers 7 bases. In germline, CDR1 is SNHLY, CDR2 FYNNEI. The CDR3 has 15 amino acids. J lost 7 bases, V lost 7 bases, and 13 bases had no gene match. Written as DNA, the CDR3 is TGTGCCAGCATGATTAGCGTTGTCGGGAGGAATGAGCAGTTCTTC. This codes for CASMISVVGRNEQFF.

This clonotype was counted ten times or more. The V call is TRBV2, the J call TRBJ2-7, with TRBD2 identical over 9 bases. This CDR3 comprises 15 residues. V trimming: 6 bases; J trimming: 3 bases; junction bases outside the gene matches: 9. Germline V CDR1 and CDR2: SNHLY, FYNNEI. The CDR3 is CASSGASGVGYEQYF. The CDR3 coding sequence is TGTGCCAGCAGCGGCGCTAGCGGGGTAGGCTACGAGCAGTACTTC.

This clonotype was counted only a few times. V is TRBV7-9 and J is TRBJ2-7; no reliable D call. The CDR3 totals 13 residues. Germline loops: CDR1 SEHNR, CDR2 FQNEAQ (reference sequence). The V end lost 3 bases, the J end lost 1 base, and 7 bases lay between the germline ends. The CDR3 nucleotides read TGTGCCAGCAGCTTTGACTCTTCCTACGAGCAGTACTTC. It yields the protein CASSFDSSYEQYF.

The chain uses TRBV6-1 and TRBJ1-1, with D unresolved. The germline V gene encodes CDR1 MNHNS and CDR2 SASEGT. This CDR3 region has 13 residues. The V gene lost 8 bases and the J gene lost 0 bases, with 10 bases spanning the gap. The CDR3 protein is CASRTGLNTEAFF. CDR3 bases: TGTGCCAGCCGGACCGGACTGAACACTGAAGCTTTCTTT.